These T cell receptor beta chains were read from a single sample in a study of neurological immune-mediated disorders. TCRdb reanalysed the 5' RACE reads using MiXCR and keeps one entry per CDR3 protein. The table lists about 22,000 distinct CDR3 sequences, 6.2% of them singletons. Sequenced input: CD8+ T cells from blood. These receptor sequences come from a man younger than 35 in good health. Both conserved end residues are part of each CDR3. D genes are given only for firm matches. Clone size is given for some rows only: seen once, a few or many times, or a class if the clone is expanded.

DNA | CDR3 | D | J | size | V
TGTGCCAGCAGTTTAAACAGGGCCCCGACGCTAATGAACACTGAAGCTTTCTTT | CASSLNRAPTLMNTEAFF | - | TRBJ1-1 | many | TRBV12-3/TRBV12-4
TGCAGTGCTAACCTTCAGCCCCTGCCGGGGGTGGCAGATACGCAGTATTTT | CSANLQPLPGVADTQYF | - | TRBJ2-3 | many | TRBV20-1
TGCAGTGCTAGAGATCCTGACCAGAGGGACGAGCAGTACTTC | CSARDPDQRDEQYF | - | TRBJ2-7 | many | TRBV20-1
TGCGCCAGCAGCTTGCCGCAGGGATTCCCACAAGAGACCCAGTACTTC | CASSLPQGFPQETQYF | - | TRBJ2-5 | many | TRBV5-1
TGTGCCAGCAGCCAAGGGGCCGGGCGATCGCTCGGAAACACCATATATTTT | CASSQGAGRSLGNTIYF | - | TRBJ1-3 | many | TRBV3-1
TGTGCCATCAGTGGCTCTAGCGTTTACGAGCAGTACTTC | CAISGSSVYEQYF | - | TRBJ2-7 | many | TRBV10-3
TGTGCCAGCAGTCCTCCCAACAGAAAAGAGACCCAGTACTTC | CASSPPNRKETQYF | - | TRBJ2-5 | many | TRBV12-3/TRBV12-4
TGTGCCAGCAGTTTATTCTATCAAGAGACCCAGTACTTC | CASSLFYQETQYF | - | TRBJ2-5 | many | TRBV12-3/TRBV12-4
TGTGCCAGCAGCCAAGAAACTCTCTCTAATTCACCCCTCCACTTT | CASSQETLSNSPLHF | - | TRBJ1-6 | many | TRBV4-2
TGCAGTGCCCCATCCTACAGGAACGATCAGCCCCAGCATTTT | CSAPSYRNDQPQHF | - | TRBJ1-5 | many | TRBV20-1
TGCAGTGCTCTGACGGACAGTGAGCAGTTCTTC | CSALTDSEQFF | - | TRBJ2-1 | - | TRBV20-1
TGTGCCAGCAGCCAAGGTGATGACCGACGCAGGAGGTACAATGAGCAGTTCTTC | CASSQGDDRRRRYNEQFF | - | TRBJ2-1 | many | TRBV3-1
TGCAGCGTTGAAGAAGTCGGGGAAGGCTACGAGCAGTACTTC | CSVEEVGEGYEQYF | - | TRBJ2-7 | many | TRBV29-1
TGCGCCAGCAGCTTAGCGGGGGGGTGGGATGAGCAGTTCTTC | CASSLAGGWDEQFF | TRBD2 | TRBJ2-1 | many | TRBV5-1
TGTGCCAGCAGCTTAGTTCGAGGGGAGGGCGGGGAGACCCAGTACTTC | CASSLVRGEGGETQYF | TRBD2 | TRBJ2-5 | many | TRBV7-2
TGTGCCAGCGCGGGGGGGGTAGCAGGGGGTGAAGGCTACACCTTC | CASAGGVAGGEGYTF | TRBD1 | TRBJ1-2 | many | TRBV6-1
TGTGCCAGCAGCCCCCAGAAGACCAGCTACGAGCAGTACTTC | CASSPQKTSYEQYF | - | TRBJ2-7 | many | TRBV7-9
TGTGCCAGTAGTACATCTCACCGTACTGAAGCTTTCTTT | CASSTSHRTEAFF | - | TRBJ1-1 | many | TRBV19
TGTGCCAGCAGGAGCTACCAGTGGAATGAGCAGTTCTTC | CASRSYQWNEQFF | - | TRBJ2-1 | many | TRBV6-1
TGTGCCAGCAGTTGGAAGCAGGGACCGTCTCAGCCCCAGCATTTT | CASSWKQGPSQPQHF | - | TRBJ1-5 | many | TRBV28
TGTGCCAGCAGTTACGGGGGGCCGGGGTCCTACGAGCAGTACTTC | CASSYGGPGSYEQYF | - | TRBJ2-7 | many | TRBV6-5
TGCGCCAGCAGCCCCGGCGGCCCTCTCCCCGACGAGCAGTACTTC | CASSPGGPLPDEQYF | - | TRBJ2-7 | many | TRBV5-1
TGTGCCAGCAGGCTCCCCGGAGCGAACACCGGGGAGCTGTTTTTT | CASRLPGANTGELFF | - | TRBJ2-2 | many | TRBV5-5
TGTGCCAGCAGTTACTCGACCCACTATGGCTACACCTTC | CASSYSTHYGYTF | - | TRBJ1-2 | many | TRBV6-5
TGCATCGGTTATGACGGAGGATATGGCTACACCTTC | CIGYDGGYGYTF | - | TRBJ1-2 | many | TRBV29-1
TGTGCCAGCAGCAACAAAGAGTCGGCTAGCGGGGGAAATGAGCAGTTCTTC | CASSNKESASGGNEQFF | TRBD2 | TRBJ2-1 | many | TRBV11-3
TGCAGTGCAAGGGGGGGGTTGAGCTACGAGCAGTACTTC | CSARGGLSYEQYF | - | TRBJ2-7 | many | TRBV20-1
TGTGCCAGCAGCGAGACGGGGACCGGGGAGCTGTTTTTT | CASSETGTGELFF | - | TRBJ2-2 | many | TRBV9
TGTGCCATCAGTGATTTAGGTAAATCCTACAATGAGCAGTTCTTC | CAISDLGKSYNEQFF | - | TRBJ2-1 | many | TRBV10-3
TGCAGTGGTGTTGGGACTGGAACCTACGAGCAGTACTTC | CSGVGTGTYEQYF | - | TRBJ2-7 | - | TRBV20-1